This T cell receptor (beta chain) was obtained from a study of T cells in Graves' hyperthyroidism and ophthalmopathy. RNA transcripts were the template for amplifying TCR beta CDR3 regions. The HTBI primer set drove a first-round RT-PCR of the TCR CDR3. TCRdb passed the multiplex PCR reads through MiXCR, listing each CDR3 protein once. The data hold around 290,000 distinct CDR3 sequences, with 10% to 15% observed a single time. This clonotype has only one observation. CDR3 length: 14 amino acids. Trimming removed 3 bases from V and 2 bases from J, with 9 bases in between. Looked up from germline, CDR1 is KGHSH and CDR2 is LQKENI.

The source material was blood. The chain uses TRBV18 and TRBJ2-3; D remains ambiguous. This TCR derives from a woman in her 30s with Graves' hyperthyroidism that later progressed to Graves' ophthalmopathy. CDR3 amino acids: CASSPPVATDTQYF. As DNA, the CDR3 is TGTGCCAGCTCACCTCCCGTTGCCACAGATACGCAGTATTTT. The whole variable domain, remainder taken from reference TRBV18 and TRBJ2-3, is NAGVMQNPRHLVRRRGQEARLRCSPMKGHSHVYWYRQLPEEGLKFMVYLQKENIIDESGMPKERFSAEFPKEGPSILRIQQVVRGDSAAYFCASSPPVATDTQYFGPGTRLTVL.